The 12 T cell receptor beta chains below were found in one sample sequenced in a study of shared clonotypes between healthy human individuals. Produced via immunoSEQ multiplex PCR; TCRdb's table is partial and in-frame only. The sample comprises just over 2,000,000 clones, 95% of which are singletons, and approximately 0.13% rests with the top ten. The sample was naive CD4+ T cells sorted from blood. Described subset: CD45RA+ positively selected. These receptors were obtained from a man between 18 and 29 years old in good health.

Concerning this clone: The identical CDR3 is also encoded by other nucleotide sequences in the sample. This chain uses TRBV2 with TRBJ2-7; perhaps TRBD2 as D (6 bases). This CDR3 has 12 residues. With 3 bases removed from V and 4 bases from J, the gap between germline ends came to 7 bases. Germline CDR1 SNHLY, CDR2 FYNNEI. The CDR3 DNA reads as TGTGCCAGCAGTGAGGGACTTTACGAGCAGTACTTC. This translates into CASSEGLYEQYF. The complete variable domain, with remaining parts taken from reference TRBV2 and TRBJ2-7, reads EPEVTQTPSHQVTQMGQEVILRCVPISNHLYFYWYRQILGQKVEFLVSFYNNEISEKSEIFDDQFSVERPDGSNFTLKIRSTKLEDSAMYFCASSEGLYEQYFGPGTRLTVT.

The genes are TRBV11-2 and TRBJ1-1; 11 nucleotides agree with TRBD1. This CDR3 contains 16 residues. V shed 5 bases, J shed 6 bases, and the junction held 11 bases outside the gene matches. Per germline, CDR1 SGHAT and CDR2 FQNNGV. CDR3 coding DNA: TGTGCCAGCAGCCCAAGGGACAGGGGGGCGGCGGCTGAAGCTTTCTTT. Translated: CASSPRDRGAAAEAFF.

The chain links TRBV28 to TRBJ2-7, with D possibly called TRBD1 or TRBD2 (5 bases each). Trimming pared 5 bases from V and 2 bases from J, leaving 13 bases between. Germline V gives CDR1 MDHEN, CDR2 SYDVKM. This CDR3 contains 14 residues. The CDR3 here is CASSPPGTAYEQYF. The CDR3 nucleotides read TGTGCCAGCAGTCCCCCAGGGACGGCCTACGAGCAGTACTTC.

Note on this clone: Within the sample, other DNA sequences also encode this same CDR3. In DNA form, the CDR3 reads TGTGCCTGGTCCCTTGATGAAAAACTGTTTTTT. Translated, it gives CAWSLDEKLFF. The V and J genes are TRBV30 and TRBJ1-4; D unresolved. The CDR3 totals 11 residues. The germline V gene encodes CDR1 GTSNPN and CDR2 SVGIG (reference sequence). V dropped 5 bases and J dropped 6 bases, with 7 bases sitting between them.

V and J are TRBV28 and TRBJ2-3, with TRBD2 matching over 7 bases. The length of the CDR3 is 13 residues. V dropped 2 bases and J dropped 10; count of bases not matched to a gene: 6. The germline CDR1 and CDR2 sequences are MDHEN and SYDVKM. The CDR3 loop is CASSLGGVIAQYF. The CDR3 DNA reads as TGTGCCAGCAGTTTAGGGGGGGTTATTGCGCAGTATTTT.

V and J are TRBV4-1 and TRBJ2-7; D is undetermined. CDR3 length: 14 amino acids. The germline gives CDR1 MGHRA, CDR2 YSYEKL. The V end was cut by 0 bases, the J end by 2 bases, with 8 bases between. CDR3: CASSQEPEAYEQYF. The CDR3 DNA is TGCGCCAGCAGCCAAGAGCCTGAGGCCTACGAGCAGTACTTC.

This chain joins TRBV30 and TRBJ1-6; no reliable D call. The CDR3 is 15 amino acids. V was trimmed by 0 bases and J by 8 bases, leaving 14 bases between them. Germline V CDR1 and CDR2: GTSNPN, SVGIG (reference sequence). CDR3 region: CAWSVLGNKDSPLHF. For the CDR3, the DNA is TGTGCCTGGAGTGTACTGGGTAACAAAGATTCACCCCTCCACTTT.

The chain couples TRBV10-3 to TRBJ1-5; no clear D gene. V dropped 3 bases and J dropped 7 bases, with 13 bases sitting between them. CDR1 and CDR2 from the germline V gene are ENHRY and SYGVKD. This CDR3 is built from 14 residues. The DNA of the CDR3 is TGTGCCATCAGTGACCAGACTATCGGGCAGCCCCAGCATTTT. It translates to CAISDQTIGQPQHF.

The chain is built from TRBV7-2 and TRBJ2-3, with D unclear. This CDR3 contains 13 residues. Deletions cut 5 bases from V and 4 bases from J, with 10 bases between. Per the germline V gene, CDR1 is SGHTA and CDR2 is FQGNSA. The DNA of the CDR3 is TGTGCCAGCAGCCCCCAGGCCCCAGATACGCAGTATTTT. It translates to CASSPQAPDTQYF.

The CDR3 loop is CAWSVQGVSTDTQYF. The CDR3 DNA is TGTGCCTGGAGTGTCCAGGGGGTCAGCACAGATACGCAGTATTTT. The V call is TRBV30, the J call TRBJ2-3, with 7 bases matching TRBD1. The germline CDR1 and CDR2 sequences are GTSNPN and SVGIG (reference sequence). V gave up 0 bases and J gave up 0 bases; unmatched junction bases: 3. The CDR3 runs to 15 residues.

CDR3 coding DNA: TGTGCCAGCAGCCGGACTAGCGGGAGCGGGTATGAGCAGTTCTTC. Amino acid sequence: CASSRTSGSGYEQFF. The chain is built from TRBV5-4 and TRBJ2-1; 13 bases align to TRBD2. Per germline, CDR1 SGHNT and CDR2 YYREEE (reference sequence). The ends lost 4 bases at V and 8 bases at J; junction bases unmatched: 6. The CDR3 has 15 residues. Full variable domain (remainder filled in from reference TRBV5-4 and TRBJ2-1): ETGVTQSPTHLIKTRGQQVTLRCSSQSGHNTVSWYQQALGQGPQFIFQYYREEENGRGNFPPRFSGLQFPNYSSELNVNALELDDSALYLCASSRTSGSGYEQFFGPGTRLTVL.

On this clone itself: In the same sample, other DNA sequences code for this CDR3. The V and J genes are TRBV7-2 and TRBJ2-3, with D unclear. The CDR3 sequence is 13 residues long. Trimming pared 1 base from V and 6 bases from J, leaving 8 bases between. CDR1 and CDR2 (germline): SGHTA, FQGNSA. The CDR3 protein is CASSLGVLDTQYF. The CDR3 nucleotides are TGTGCCAGCAGCTTAGGGGTATTGGATACGCAGTATTTT.